This is a list of T cell receptor beta chains from one sample in a study of control samples from healthy donors and cancer patients. Generated by immunoSEQ multiplex PCR, the TCRdb table keeps only in-frame clones and is missing some. The sample has over 100,000 clones, 90% seen once. The sample was blood. The receptors come from a man aged 35 to 55 in good health. Both conserved end residues are part of each CDR3. The D gene is left open where the match is weak. Clone sizes are given selectively: once, few, many, or a class where the clone is expanded.

- TRBJ2-7 TRBV9 TRBD1 CASSVGGQGYEQYF TGTGCCAGCAGCGTAGGAGGACAGGGGTACGAGCAGTACTTC
- TRBJ2-4 TRBV25-1 - CASSAIGAKNIQYF TGTGCCAGCAGTGCAATTGGAGCCAAAAACATTCAGTACTTC
- TRBJ2-5 TRBV5-1 TRBD2 CASSLGSGGQETQYF TGCGCCAGCAGCTTGGGTAGCGGGGGTCAAGAGACCCAGTACTTC
- TRBJ1-4 TRBV19 - CASSEQGSNEKLFF TGTGCCAGTAGTGAACAGGGAAGTAATGAAAAACTGTTTTTT
once TRBJ2-1 TRBV5-1 TRBD1 CASSLRAGGSYNEQFF TGCGCCAGCAGCTTGAGGGCAGGGGGCTCCTACAATGAGCAGTTCTTC
- TRBJ1-3 TRBV7-9 TRBD1 CASSLGGRGDGNTIYF TGTGCCAGCAGCTTAGGGGGCAGGGGGGACGGAAACACCATATATTTT
- TRBJ2-3 TRBV6-1 TRBD2 CASSEALGLAGGDTQYF TGTGCCAGCAGTGAAGCGCTAGGACTAGCGGGGGGGGATACGCAGTATTTT
- TRBJ1-2 TRBV6-2/TRBV6-3 - CASSSPGASNYGYTF TGTGCCAGCAGTTCCCCGGGGGCAAGCAACTATGGCTACACCTTC
- TRBJ2-3 TRBV5-1 TRBD2 CASRLAGPTDTQYF TGCGCCAGTCGACTAGCGGGACCCACAGATACGCAGTATTTT
- TRBJ2-3 TRBV4-1 TRBD2 CASSPGTSGGTQYF TGCGCCAGCAGCCCGGGGACTAGCGGGGGTACGCAGTATTTT
- TRBJ1-2 TRBV3-1/TRBV3-2 - CASSQGGGKHYGYTF TGTGCCAGCAGCCAAGGAGGGGGGAAACACTATGGCTACACCTTC
- TRBJ2-7 TRBV7-2 - CASSRRSGSYEQYF TGTGCCAGCAGCAGACGGTCCGGATCCTACGAGCAGTACTTC
few TRBJ1-5 TRBV19 TRBD1 CASSVQGGSYQPQHF TGTGCCAGTAGTGTACAGGGGGGTTCATATCAGCCCCAGCATTTT
- TRBJ1-2 TRBV2 - CASTTSGWAGYTF TGTGCCAGCACCACAAGCGGGTGGGCTGGCTACACCTTC
- TRBJ1-4 TRBV5-1 TRBD1 CASSLGYLSGQTLFF TGCGCCAGCAGCTTGGGGTATCTCTCGGGACAGACACTGTTTTTT
- TRBJ1-1 TRBV5-1 TRBD1 CASSLAGGMNTEAFF TGCGCCAGCAGCTTGGCAGGGGGCATGAACACTGAAGCTTTCTTT
once TRBJ2-1 TRBV27 - CASSLEPQAYNEQFF TGTGCCAGCAGTTTAGAGCCCCAAGCCTACAATGAGCAGTTCTTC
- TRBJ2-2 TRBV6-4 TRBD2 CASSPEPSGSSFTGELFF TGTGCCAGCAGCCCTGAGCCTAGCGGGTCCTCCTTCACCGGGGAGCTGTTTTTT
- TRBJ2-7 TRBV27 - CASSPDPTYEQYF TGTGCCAGCAGTCCAGACCCCACCTACGAGCAGTACTTC
- TRBJ1-1 TRBV7-3 - CASSSTGSSQSEAFF TGTGCCAGCAGCTCTACAGGGTCGAGCCAGAGTGAAGCTTTCTTT
- TRBJ1-4 TRBV5-4 - CASSPDSGGAGEKLFF TGTGCCAGCAGCCCCGATTCTGGGGGGGCTGGGGAAAAACTGTTTTTT
- TRBJ2-7 TRBV6-6 - CASSLIGLGEQYF TGTGCCAGCAGTTTAATAGGCTTGGGCGAGCAGTACTTC
once TRBJ2-3 TRBV7-9 TRBD2 CASSLTSGKGTQYF TGTGCCAGCAGCTTGACTAGCGGGAAAGGCACGCAGTATTTT
- TRBJ1-1 TRBV5-1 - CASSSKVENTEAFF TGCGCCAGCAGCTCAAAAGTCGAGAACACTGAAGCTTTCTTT
- TRBJ2-1 TRBV10-3 - CATGTLNGNEQFF TGTGCCACTGGGACATTGAATGGGAATGAGCAGTTCTTC
- TRBJ1-3 TRBV3-1/TRBV3-2 - CASSQQGFSGNTIYF TGTGCCAGCAGCCAACAAGGCTTCTCTGGAAACACCATATATTTT
few TRBJ2-3 TRBV10-3 - CAAKWGPVSTQYF TGTGCCGCGAAGTGGGGCCCAGTTTCCACGCAGTATTTT
- TRBJ2-3 TRBV5-1 TRBD2 CASSYQGGGHTDTQYF TGCGCCAGCAGCTATCAGGGCGGGGGGCACACAGATACGCAGTATTTT
- TRBJ1-4 TRBV10-3 TRBD1 CAISESGPGQGNEKLFF TGTGCCATCAGTGAGTCGGGGCCGGGACAGGGTAATGAAAAACTGTTTTTT
- TRBJ2-7 TRBV30 - CAWKQGQYEQYF TGTGCCTGGAAACAAGGACAGTACGAGCAGTACTTC
- TRBJ2-7 TRBV11-2 - CASSIGTGYEQYF TGTGCCAGCAGCATAGGGACGGGCTACGAGCAGTACTTC
- TRBJ2-7 TRBV4-1 - CASSQVDPGEQYF TGCGCCAGCAGCCAAGTTGACCCCGGAGAGCAGTACTTC
- TRBJ2-2 TRBV28 - CASSLGLLGELFF TGTGCCAGCAGTTTAGGATTGCTCGGGGAGCTGTTTTTT
- TRBJ2-7 TRBV7-2 - CASAMGGGAYEQYF TGTGCCAGCGCAATGGGAGGGGGGGCCTACGAGCAGTACTTC
- TRBJ2-7 TRBV4-2 - CASSQVARPYEQYF TGTGCCAGCAGCCAAGTAGCACGCCCCTACGAGCAGTACTTC
few TRBJ2-3 TRBV3-1/TRBV3-2 - CASSLPGTRAPDTQYF TGTGCCAGCAGCCTCCCGGGAACCAGGGCCCCAGATACGCAGTATTTT
- TRBJ2-3 TRBV7-9 - CASSPTGVGDTQYF TGTGCCAGCAGCCCTACTGGGGTAGGAGATACGCAGTATTTT
- TRBJ1-1 TRBV11-2 - CASSSPGRYTEAFF TGTGCCAGCAGCTCCCCGGGGCGTTACACTGAAGCTTTCTTT
once TRBJ2-1 TRBV5-1 TRBD1 CASSDPGTANSYNEQFF TGCGCCAGCAGCGATCCCGGGACAGCTAATTCCTACAATGAGCAGTTCTTC
- TRBJ1-3 TRBV7-9 - CASSLQALSGNTIYF TGTGCCAGCAGCTTACAGGCGCTCTCTGGAAACACCATATATTTT
- TRBJ1-4 TRBV7-8 - CASSSRARVGSEKLFF TGTGCCAGCAGCTCCCGGGCCCGGGTGGGTAGTGAAAAACTGTTTTTT
- TRBJ2-2 TRBV7-3 TRBD1 CASSKQGGGTGELFF TGTGCCAGCAGCAAACAGGGGGGTGGGACCGGGGAGCTGTTTTTT
- TRBJ2-3 TRBV5-1 - CASSSNGDGTDTQYF TGCGCCAGCAGCTCGAACGGGGACGGAACAGATACGCAGTATTTT
- TRBJ2-3 TRBV5-1 - CASSVVPTDTQYF TGCGCCAGCAGCGTCGTACCCACAGATACGCAGTATTTT
- TRBJ2-3 TRBV5-4 TRBD2 CASSSSGGGADTQYF TGTGCCAGCAGCTCCAGCGGGGGGGGCGCAGATACGCAGTATTTT
- TRBJ2-6 TRBV5-1 - CASSLDGAGANVLTF TGCGCCAGCAGCTTGGATGGAGCTGGGGCCAACGTCCTGACTTTC
- TRBJ1-2 TRBV9 - CASSVGQDLDYGYTF TGTGCCAGCAGCGTAGGTCAGGATCTAGACTATGGCTACACCTTC
- TRBJ2-7 TRBV19 - CASSSTGGWAYEQYF TGTGCCAGTAGTTCCACCGGGGGATGGGCCTACGAGCAGTACTTC
- TRBJ2-2 TRBV7-7 TRBD1 CASSPRDRGPTNTGELFF TGTGCTAGCAGCCCTCGGGACAGGGGGCCAACGAACACCGGGGAGCTGTTTTTT
- TRBJ2-3 TRBV27 - CASTGGQGTDTQYF TGTGCCAGCACCGGCGGGCAGGGGACAGATACGCAGTATTTT
few TRBJ1-2 TRBV27 - CASSLRVDYGYTF TGTGCCAGCAGTTTAAGGGTCGACTATGGCTACACCTTC